This T cell receptor (beta chain) came from a study of blood T cell repertoires in COVID-19. For the study at large: Both acute and convalescent COVID-19 samples were obtained from the United States, Italy and Spain. PBMCs, B-cell-depleted T cells, or T cells provided the cDNA or gDNA that made up the material.

Per the original data handling: Amplification from reference gene primers served as the basis for estimated nucleated cell counts. The data were produced by immunoSEQ multiplex PCR, yet TCRdb's version contains in-frame clones alone and is incomplete. V and J calls and clone size are those listed in that table; D and trimming were worked out from the DNA. In the table there are 180,000 or so clones, more than 70% of which are singletons. The CDR3 covers 15 residues. Germline V gene sequence: CDR1 MDHEN, CDR2 SYDVKM. Unmatched junction bases numbered 4, after V lost 6 bases and J lost 5 bases. Material: peripheral blood. The chain combines TRBV28 with TRBJ1-6; 10 nucleotides align to TRBD1. This clonotype was obtained from a man aged 40-49 years with active or convalescent COVID-19. Written as DNA, the CDR3 is TGTGCCAGCAGGAAGGGACAGGGGCATAATTCACCCCTCCACTTT. Amino acids: CASRKGQGHNSPLHF.